This entry features one T cell receptor (beta chain) sequence. This record belongs to a study of tumour-infiltrating T cells in Burkitt lymphoma. As for the study in general: Productive clonality predicted overall and progression-free survival.

The V and J ends lost 2 bases and 4 bases respectively, with 15 bases between them. Germline CDR1 is SGHNT and CDR2 is YYREEE (reference sequence). This CDR3 has 15 residues. Sequencing used immunoSEQ multiplex PCR; TCRdb keeps in-frame clones, though not all of them. The repertoire has over a thousand clones, roughly a sixth of them found once; the top ten carry about 8.9%. The chain joins TRBV5-4 to TRBJ1-1, with D perhaps TRBD1 (5 bases). Sample: tumor tissue. This receptor was obtained from a human donor with diffuse large B-cell lymphoma. CDR3 loop: CASSLVGGASTEAFF. The CDR3 nucleotides read TGTGCCAGCAGCTTAGTTGGAGGGGCGAGCACTGAAGCTTTCTTT.